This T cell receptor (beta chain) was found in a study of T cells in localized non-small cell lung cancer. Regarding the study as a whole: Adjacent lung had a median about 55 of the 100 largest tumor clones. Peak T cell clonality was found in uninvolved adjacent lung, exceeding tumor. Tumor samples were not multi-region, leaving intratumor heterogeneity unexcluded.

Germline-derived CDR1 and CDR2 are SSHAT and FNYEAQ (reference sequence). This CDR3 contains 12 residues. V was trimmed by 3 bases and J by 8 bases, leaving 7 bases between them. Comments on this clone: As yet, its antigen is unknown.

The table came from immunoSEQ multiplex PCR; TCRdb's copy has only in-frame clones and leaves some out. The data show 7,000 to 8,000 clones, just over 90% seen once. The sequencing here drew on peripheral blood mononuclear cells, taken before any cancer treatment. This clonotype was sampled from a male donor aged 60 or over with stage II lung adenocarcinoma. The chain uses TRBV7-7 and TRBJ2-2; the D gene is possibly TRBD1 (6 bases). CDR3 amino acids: CASSFDRGELFF. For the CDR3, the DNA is TGTGCCAGCAGCTTTGACAGGGGGGAGCTGTTTTTT.